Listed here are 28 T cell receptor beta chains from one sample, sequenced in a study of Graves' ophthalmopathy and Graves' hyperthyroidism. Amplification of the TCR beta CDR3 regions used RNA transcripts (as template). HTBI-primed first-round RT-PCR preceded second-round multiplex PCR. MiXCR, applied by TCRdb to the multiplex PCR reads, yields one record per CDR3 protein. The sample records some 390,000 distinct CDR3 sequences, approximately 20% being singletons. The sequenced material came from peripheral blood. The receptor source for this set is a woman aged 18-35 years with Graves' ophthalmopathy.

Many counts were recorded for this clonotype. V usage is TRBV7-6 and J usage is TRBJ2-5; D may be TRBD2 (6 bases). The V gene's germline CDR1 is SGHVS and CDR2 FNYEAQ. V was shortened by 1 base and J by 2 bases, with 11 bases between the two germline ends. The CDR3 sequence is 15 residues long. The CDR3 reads CASSLGAGRQETQYF. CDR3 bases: TGTGCCAGCAGCTTAGGGGCCGGGAGACAAGAGACCCAGTACTTC. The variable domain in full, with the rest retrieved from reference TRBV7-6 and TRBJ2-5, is GAGVSQSPRYKVTKRGQDVALRCDPISGHVSLYWYRQALGQGPEFLTYFNYEAQQDKSGLPNDRFSAERPEGSISTLTIQRTEQRDSAMYRCASSLGAGRQETQYFGPGTRLLVL.

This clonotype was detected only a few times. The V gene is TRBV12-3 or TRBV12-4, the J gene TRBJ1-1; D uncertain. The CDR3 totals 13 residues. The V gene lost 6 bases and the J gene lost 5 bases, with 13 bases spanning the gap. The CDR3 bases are TGTGCCAGCAGCCCCCGACTGGATACTGAAGCTTTCTTT. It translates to CASSPRLDTEAFF.

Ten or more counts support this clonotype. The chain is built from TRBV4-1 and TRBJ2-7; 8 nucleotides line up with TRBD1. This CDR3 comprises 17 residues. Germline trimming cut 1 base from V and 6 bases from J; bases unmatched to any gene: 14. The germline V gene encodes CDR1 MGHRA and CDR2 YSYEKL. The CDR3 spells CASSQVGAGGRGGEQYF. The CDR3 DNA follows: TGCGCCAGCAGCCAAGTGGGAGCAGGGGGCAGGGGAGGCGAGCAGTACTTC.

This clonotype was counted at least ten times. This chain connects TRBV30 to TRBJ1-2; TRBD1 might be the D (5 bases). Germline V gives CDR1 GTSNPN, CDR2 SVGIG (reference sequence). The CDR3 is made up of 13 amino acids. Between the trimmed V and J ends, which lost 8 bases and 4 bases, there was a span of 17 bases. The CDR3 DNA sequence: TGTGCCGGCCTCGGGGGAGGGCTCTATGGCTACACCTTC. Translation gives CAGLGGGLYGYTF. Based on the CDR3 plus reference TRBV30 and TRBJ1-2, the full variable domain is SQTIHQWPATLVQPVGSPLSLECTVEGTSNPNLYWYRQAAGRGLQLLFYSVGIGQISSEVPQNLSASRPQDRQFILSSKKLLLSDSGFYLCAGLGGGLYGYTFGSGTRLTVV.

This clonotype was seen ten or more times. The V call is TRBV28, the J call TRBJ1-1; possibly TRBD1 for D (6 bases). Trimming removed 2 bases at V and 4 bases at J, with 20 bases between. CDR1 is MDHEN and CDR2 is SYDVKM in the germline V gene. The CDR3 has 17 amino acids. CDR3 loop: CASSLNTRRGGGTEAFF. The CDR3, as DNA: TGTGCCAGCAGTTTAAACACCCGAAGGGGGGGGGGCACTGAAGCTTTCTTT. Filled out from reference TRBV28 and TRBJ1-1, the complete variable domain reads DVKVTQSSRYLVKRTGEKVFLECVQDMDHENMFWYRQDPGLGLRLIYFSYDVKMKEKGDIPEGYSVSREKKERFSLILESASTNQTSMYLCASSLNTRRGGGTEAFFGQGTRLTVV.

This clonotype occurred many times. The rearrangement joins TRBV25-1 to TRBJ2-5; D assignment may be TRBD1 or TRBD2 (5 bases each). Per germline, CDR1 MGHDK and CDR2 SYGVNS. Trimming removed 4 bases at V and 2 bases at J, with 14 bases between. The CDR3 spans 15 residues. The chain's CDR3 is CASSGPRDGQETQYF. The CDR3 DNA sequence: TGTGCCAGCAGTGGCCCCCGGGACGGACAAGAGACCCAGTACTTC. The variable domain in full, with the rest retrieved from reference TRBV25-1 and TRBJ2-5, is EADIYQTPRYLVIGTGKKITLECSQTMGHDKMYWYQQDPGMELHLIHYSYGVNSTEKGDLSSESTVSRIRTEHFPLTLESARPSHTSQYLCASSGPRDGQETQYFGPGTRLLVL.

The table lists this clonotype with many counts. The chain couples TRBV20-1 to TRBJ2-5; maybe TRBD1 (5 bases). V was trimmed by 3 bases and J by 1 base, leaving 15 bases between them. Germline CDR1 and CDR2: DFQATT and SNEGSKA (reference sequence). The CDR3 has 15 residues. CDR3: CSASHRTVVQETQYF. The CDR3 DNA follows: TGCAGTGCTAGTCACAGGACGGTAGTCCAAGAGACCCAGTACTTC.

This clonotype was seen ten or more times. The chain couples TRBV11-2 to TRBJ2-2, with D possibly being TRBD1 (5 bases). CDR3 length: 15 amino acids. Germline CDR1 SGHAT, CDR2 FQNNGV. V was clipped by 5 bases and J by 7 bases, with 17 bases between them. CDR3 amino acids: CASSPNRQGGGELFF. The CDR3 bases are TGTGCCAGCAGCCCAAATCGCCAGGGTGGCGGGGAGCTGTTTTTT.

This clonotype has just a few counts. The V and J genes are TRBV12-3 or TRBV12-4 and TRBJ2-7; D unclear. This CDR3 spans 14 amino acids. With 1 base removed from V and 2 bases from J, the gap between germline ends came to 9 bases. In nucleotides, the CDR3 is TGTGCCAGCAGTTTAGGAGACATTACCTACGAGCAGTACTTC. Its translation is CASSLGDITYEQYF.

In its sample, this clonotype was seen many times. The chain's CDR3 is CASSEGRMIAFF. The CDR3 DNA follows: TGTGCCAGCAGTGAAGGGCGGATGATCGCTTTCTTT. The V gene is TRBV6-1, the J gene TRBJ1-1; the D is unclear. V lost 1 base and J 11 bases, leaving 11 bases between the germline ends. Germline-derived CDR1 and CDR2 are MNHNS and SASEGT. The CDR3 runs 12 residues.

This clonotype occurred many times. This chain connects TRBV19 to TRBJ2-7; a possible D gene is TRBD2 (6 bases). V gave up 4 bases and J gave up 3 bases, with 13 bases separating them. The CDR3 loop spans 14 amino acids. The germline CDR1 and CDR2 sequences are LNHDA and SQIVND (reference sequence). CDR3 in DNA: TGTGCCAGTAGTAATGTGGGAGCGGGCTACGAGCAGTACTTC. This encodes CASSNVGAGYEQYF.

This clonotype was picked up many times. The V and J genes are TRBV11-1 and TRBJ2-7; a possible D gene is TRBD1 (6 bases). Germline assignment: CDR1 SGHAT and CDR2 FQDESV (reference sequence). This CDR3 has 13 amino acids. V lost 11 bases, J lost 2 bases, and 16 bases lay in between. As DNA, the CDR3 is TGTGCCTCAGGGGCAGATCCTACCTACGAGCAGTACTTC. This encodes CASGADPTYEQYF.

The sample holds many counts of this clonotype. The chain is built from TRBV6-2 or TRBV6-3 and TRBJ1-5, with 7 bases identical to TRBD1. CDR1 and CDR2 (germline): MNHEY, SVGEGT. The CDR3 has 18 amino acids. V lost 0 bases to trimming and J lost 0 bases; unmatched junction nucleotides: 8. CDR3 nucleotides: TGTGCCAGCAGTTACTCCCGCCGGGACAGTTATAGCAATCAGCCCCAGCATTTT. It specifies CASSYSRRDSYSNQPQHF.

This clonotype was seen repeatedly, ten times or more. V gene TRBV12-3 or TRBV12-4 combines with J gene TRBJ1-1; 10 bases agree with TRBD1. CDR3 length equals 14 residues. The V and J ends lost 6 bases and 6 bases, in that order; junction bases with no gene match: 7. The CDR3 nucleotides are TGTGCCAGCAGGTCCCGGGACAGGGGTCCTGAAGCTTTCTTT. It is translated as CASRSRDRGPEAFF.

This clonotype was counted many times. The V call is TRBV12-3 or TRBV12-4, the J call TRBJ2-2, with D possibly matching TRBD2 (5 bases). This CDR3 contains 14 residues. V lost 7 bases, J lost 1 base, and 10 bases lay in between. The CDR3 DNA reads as TGTGCCAGCATAAGAGCGGAGAACACCGGGGAGCTGTTTTTT. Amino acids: CASIRAENTGELFF.

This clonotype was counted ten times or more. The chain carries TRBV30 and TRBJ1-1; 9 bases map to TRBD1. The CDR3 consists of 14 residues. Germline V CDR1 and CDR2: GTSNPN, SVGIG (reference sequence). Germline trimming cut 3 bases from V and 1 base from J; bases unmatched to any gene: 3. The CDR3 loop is CAWRGTGPNTEAFF. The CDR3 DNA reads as TGTGCCTGGAGGGGGACAGGGCCGAACACTGAAGCTTTCTTT.

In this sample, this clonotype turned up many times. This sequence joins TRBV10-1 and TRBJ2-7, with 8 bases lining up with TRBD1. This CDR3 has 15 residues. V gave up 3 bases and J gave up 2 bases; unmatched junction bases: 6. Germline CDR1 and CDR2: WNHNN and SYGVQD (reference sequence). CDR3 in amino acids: CASSEGTGITYEQYF. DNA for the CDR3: TGCGCCAGCAGTGAAGGGACAGGTATAACCTACGAGCAGTACTTC.

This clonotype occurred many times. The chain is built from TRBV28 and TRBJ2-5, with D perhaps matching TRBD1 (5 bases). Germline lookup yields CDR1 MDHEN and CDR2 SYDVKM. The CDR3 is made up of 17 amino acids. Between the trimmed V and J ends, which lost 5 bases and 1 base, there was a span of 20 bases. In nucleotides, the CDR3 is TGTGCCAGCAGTCCCGACCTGTTGGGGCAGATCCAAGAGACCCAGTACTTC. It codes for CASSPDLLGQIQETQYF. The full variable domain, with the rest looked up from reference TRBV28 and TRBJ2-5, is DVKVTQSSRYLVKRTGEKVFLECVQDMDHENMFWYRQDPGLGLRLIYFSYDVKMKEKGDIPEGYSVSREKKERFSLILESASTNQTSMYLCASSPDLLGQIQETQYFGPGTRLLVL.

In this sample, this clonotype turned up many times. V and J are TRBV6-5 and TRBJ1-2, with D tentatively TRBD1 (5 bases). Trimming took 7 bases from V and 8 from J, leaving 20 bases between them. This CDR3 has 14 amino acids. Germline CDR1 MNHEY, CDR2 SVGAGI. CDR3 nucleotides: TGTGCCAGCATTAACCTACCGGGGGGAAGAGGCTACACCTTC. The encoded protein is CASINLPGGRGYTF.

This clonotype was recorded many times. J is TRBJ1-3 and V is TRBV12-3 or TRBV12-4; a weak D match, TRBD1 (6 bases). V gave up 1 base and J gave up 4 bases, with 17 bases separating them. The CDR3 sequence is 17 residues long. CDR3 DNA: TGTGCCAGCAGTTTAGTGATTCGGGGGGCCGGAGGAAACACCATATATTTT. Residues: CASSLVIRGAGGNTIYF.

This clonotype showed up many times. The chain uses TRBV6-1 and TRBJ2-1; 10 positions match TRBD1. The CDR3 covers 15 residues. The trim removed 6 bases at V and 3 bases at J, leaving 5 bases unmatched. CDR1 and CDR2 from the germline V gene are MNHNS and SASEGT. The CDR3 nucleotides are TGTGCCAGCAGCCGAGGACAGGGGGGCTACAATGAGCAGTTCTTC. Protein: CASSRGQGGYNEQFF.

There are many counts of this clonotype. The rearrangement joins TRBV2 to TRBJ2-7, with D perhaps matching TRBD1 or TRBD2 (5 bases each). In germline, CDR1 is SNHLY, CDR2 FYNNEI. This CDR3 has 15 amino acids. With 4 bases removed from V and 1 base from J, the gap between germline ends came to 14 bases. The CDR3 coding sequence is TGTGCCAGCAGTGCGTTCCGAGGGGCGTCCTACGAGCAGTACTTC. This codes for CASSAFRGASYEQYF.

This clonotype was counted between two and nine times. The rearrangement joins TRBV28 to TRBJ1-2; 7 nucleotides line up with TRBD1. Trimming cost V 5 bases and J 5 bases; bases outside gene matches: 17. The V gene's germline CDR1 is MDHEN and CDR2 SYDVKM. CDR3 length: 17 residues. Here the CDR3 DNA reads TGTGCCAGCAGTACCCACAGGGGTAGCCCTCGCGGATATGGCTACACCTTC. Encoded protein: CASSTHRGSPRGYGYTF.

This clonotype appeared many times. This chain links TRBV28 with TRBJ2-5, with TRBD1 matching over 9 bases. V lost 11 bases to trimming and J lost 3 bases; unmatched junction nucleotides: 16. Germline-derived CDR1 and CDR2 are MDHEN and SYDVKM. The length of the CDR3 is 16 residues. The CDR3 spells CASRKPQGALKETQYF. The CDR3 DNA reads TGTGCCTCGCGCAAGCCACAGGGGGCCTTAAAAGAGACCCAGTACTTC.

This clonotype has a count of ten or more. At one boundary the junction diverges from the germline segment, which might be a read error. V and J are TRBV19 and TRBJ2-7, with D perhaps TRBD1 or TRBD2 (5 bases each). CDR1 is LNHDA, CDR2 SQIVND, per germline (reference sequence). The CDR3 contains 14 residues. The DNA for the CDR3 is TGTGCCAGTAGTATGGGACGGGACGTCTACAAGCAGTACTTC. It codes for CASSMGRDVYKQYF.

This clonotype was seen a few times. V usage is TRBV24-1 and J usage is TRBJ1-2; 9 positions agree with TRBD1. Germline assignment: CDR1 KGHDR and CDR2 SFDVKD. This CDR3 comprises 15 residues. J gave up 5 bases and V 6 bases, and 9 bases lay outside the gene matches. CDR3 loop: CATSPSDRGVYGYTF. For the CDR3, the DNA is TGTGCCACCAGTCCCTCCGACAGGGGGGTTTATGGCTACACCTTC.

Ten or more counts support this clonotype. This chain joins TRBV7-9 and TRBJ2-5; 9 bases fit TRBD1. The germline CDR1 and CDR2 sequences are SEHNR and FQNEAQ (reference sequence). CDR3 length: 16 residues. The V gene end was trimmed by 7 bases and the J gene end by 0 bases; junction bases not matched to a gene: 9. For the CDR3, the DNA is TGTGCCAGCAAGGGACAGGGAGGGAGGCACCAAGAGACCCAGTACTTC. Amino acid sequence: CASKGQGGRHQETQYF.

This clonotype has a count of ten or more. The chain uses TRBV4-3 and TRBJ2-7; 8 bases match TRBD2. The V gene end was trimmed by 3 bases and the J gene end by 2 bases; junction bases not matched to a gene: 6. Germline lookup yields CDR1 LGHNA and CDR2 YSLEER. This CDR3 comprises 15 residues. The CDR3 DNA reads TGCGCCAGCAGCCAGGGACTAGTGGAAACCTACGAGCAGTACTTC. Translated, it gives CASSQGLVETYEQYF.